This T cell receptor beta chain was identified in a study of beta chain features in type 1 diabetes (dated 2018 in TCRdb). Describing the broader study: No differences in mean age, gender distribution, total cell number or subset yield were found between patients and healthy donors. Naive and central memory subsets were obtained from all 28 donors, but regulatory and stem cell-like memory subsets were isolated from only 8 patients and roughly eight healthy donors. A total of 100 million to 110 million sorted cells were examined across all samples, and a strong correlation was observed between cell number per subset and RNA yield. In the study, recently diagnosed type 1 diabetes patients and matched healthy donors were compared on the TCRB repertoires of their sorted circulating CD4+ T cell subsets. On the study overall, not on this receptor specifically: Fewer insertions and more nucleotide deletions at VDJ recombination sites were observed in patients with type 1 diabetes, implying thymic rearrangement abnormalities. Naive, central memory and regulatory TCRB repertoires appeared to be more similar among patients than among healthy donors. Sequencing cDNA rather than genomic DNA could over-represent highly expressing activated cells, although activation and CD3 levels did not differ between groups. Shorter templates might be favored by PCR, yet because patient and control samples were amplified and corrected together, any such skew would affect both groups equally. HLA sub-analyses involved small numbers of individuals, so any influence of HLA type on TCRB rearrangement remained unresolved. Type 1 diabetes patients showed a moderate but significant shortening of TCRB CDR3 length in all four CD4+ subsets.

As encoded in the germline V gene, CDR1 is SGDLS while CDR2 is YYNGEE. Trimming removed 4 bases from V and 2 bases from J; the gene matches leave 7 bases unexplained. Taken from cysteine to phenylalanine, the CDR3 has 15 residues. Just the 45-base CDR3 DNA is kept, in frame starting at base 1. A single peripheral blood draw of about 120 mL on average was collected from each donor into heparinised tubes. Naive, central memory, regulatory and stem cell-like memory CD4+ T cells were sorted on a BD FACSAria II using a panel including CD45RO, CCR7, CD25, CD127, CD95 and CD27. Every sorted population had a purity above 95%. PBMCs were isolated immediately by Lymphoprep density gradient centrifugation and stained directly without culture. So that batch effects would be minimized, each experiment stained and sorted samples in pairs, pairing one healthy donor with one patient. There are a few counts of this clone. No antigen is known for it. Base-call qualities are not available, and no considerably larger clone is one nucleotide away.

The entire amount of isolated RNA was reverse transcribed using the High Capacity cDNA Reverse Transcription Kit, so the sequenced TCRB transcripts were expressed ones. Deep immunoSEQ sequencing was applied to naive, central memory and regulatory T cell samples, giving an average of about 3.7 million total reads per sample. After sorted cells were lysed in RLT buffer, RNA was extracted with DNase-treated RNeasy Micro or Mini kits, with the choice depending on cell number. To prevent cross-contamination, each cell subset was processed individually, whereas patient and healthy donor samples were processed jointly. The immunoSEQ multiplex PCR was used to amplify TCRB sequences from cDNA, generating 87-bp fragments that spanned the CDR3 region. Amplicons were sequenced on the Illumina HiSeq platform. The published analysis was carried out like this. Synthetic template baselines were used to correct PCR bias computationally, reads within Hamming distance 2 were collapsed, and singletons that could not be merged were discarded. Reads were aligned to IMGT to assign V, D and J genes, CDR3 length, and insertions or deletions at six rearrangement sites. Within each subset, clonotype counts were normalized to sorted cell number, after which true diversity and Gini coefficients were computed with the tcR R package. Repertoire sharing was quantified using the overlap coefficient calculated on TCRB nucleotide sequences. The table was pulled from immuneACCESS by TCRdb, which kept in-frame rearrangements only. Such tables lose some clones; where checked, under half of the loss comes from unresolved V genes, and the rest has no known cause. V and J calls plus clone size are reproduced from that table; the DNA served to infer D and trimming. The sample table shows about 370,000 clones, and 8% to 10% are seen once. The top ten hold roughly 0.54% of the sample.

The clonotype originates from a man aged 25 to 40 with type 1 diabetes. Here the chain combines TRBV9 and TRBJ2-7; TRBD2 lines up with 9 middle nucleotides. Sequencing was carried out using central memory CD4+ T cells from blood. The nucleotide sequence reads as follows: TGTGCCAGCAGCCTTAGCGGGAGTTCCACCTACGAGCAGTACTTC. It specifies CASSLSGSSTYEQYF. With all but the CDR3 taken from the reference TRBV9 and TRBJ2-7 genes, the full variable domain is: DSGVTQTPKHLITATGQRVTLRCSPRSGDLSVYWYQQSLDQGLQFLIQYYNGEERAKGNILERFSAQQFPDLHSELNLSSLELGDSALYFCASSLSGSSTYEQYFGPGTRLTVT.